The clone carrying this T cell receptor (beta chain) was counted only a few times. The data were taken from a study of T cells in Graves' hyperthyroidism and ophthalmopathy. From RNA transcripts, TCR beta CDR3 regions were amplified. The primer set for the first-round RT-PCR of the TCR CDR3 was HTBI. TCRdb reanalysed the multiplex PCR reads using MiXCR and keeps one entry per CDR3 protein. Among hundreds of thousands of distinct CDR3 sequences, roughly 15% were seen once, and the ten largest hold approximately 19%. V lost 3 bases and J 13 bases, leaving 14 bases between the germline ends. This CDR3 is 12 amino acids long. Looked up from germline, CDR1 is SGDLS and CDR2 is YYNGEE.

The chain joins TRBV9 to TRBJ2-1; maybe TRBD1 (6 bases). The sequencing input was blood. The TCR originated in a woman aged 55-69 years with Graves' ophthalmopathy. As DNA, the CDR3 is TGTGCCAGCAGCGACAGGACAGCCCGCCAGTTCTTC. Translating it yields CASSDRTARQFF.